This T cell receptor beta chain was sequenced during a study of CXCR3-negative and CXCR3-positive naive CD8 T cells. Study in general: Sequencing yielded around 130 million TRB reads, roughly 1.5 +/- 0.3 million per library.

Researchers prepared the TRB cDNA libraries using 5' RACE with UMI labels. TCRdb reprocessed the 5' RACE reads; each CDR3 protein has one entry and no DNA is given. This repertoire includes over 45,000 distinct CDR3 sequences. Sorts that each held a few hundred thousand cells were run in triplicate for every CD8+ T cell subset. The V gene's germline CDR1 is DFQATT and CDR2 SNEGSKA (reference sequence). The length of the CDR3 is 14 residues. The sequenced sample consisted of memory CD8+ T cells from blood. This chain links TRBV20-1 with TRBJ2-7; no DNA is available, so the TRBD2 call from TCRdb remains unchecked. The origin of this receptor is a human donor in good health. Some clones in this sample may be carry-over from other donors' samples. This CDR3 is CSARGEASRYEQYF.